Sequencing of this T cell receptor beta chain was carried out in a study of T cells in Graves' hyperthyroidism and ophthalmopathy. Study-wide findings and caveats: In validation, the model predicted ophthalmopathy. These predictions came a median about 6.5 months before onset.

CDR3 length: 12 amino acids. J was trimmed by 7 bases and V by 5 bases; bases with no gene match: 3. Germline V gene data show CDR1 as DFQATT and CDR2 as SNEGSKA (reference sequence). In regard to this clonotype: What it binds is not known.

RNA transcripts gave rise to amplified TCR beta CDR3 regions. Initially, a first-round RT-PCR of the TCR CDR3 employed the HTBI primer set. TCRdb recomputed calls from the multiplex PCR reads with MiXCR, one row per CDR3 protein. This sample has a few hundred thousand distinct CDR3 sequences, with around 16% found just once. The chain couples TRBV20-1 to TRBJ2-3; 10 nucleotides align to TRBD2. Source material: blood. This clonotype was obtained from a woman aged 18-29 years with Graves' hyperthyroidism that later progressed to Graves' ophthalmopathy. The CDR3 DNA follows: TGCAGTGCTCGACTAGCGGGCAATACGCAGTATTTT. Translated: CSARLAGNTQYF.